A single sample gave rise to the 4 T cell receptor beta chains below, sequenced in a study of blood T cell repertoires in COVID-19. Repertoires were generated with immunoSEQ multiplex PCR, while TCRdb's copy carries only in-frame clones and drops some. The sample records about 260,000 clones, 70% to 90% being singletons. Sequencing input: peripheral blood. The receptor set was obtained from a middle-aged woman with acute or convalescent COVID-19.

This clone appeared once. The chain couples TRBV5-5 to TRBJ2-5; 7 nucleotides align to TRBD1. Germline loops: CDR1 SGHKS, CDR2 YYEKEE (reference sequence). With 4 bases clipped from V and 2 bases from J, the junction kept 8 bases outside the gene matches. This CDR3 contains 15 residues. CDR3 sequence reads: CASSVPTGPQETQYF. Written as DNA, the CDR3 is TGTGCCAGCAGCGTTCCGACAGGGCCTCAAGAGACCCAGTACTTC.

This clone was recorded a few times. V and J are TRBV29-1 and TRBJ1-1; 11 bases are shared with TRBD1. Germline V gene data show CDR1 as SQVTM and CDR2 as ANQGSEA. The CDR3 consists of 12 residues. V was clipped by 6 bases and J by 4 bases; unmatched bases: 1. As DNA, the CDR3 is TGCAGCGTGGGACAGGGGGTCACTGAAGCTTTCTTT. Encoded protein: CSVGQGVTEAFF.

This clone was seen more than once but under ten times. The DNA for the CDR3 is TGTGCCAGCAGCATGGACTATAATGAAAAACTGTTTTTT. The encoded protein is CASSMDYNEKLFF. The chain joins TRBV2 to TRBJ1-4; D is uncertain. Trimming left V 6 bases short and J 4 bases short, with 9 bases between. The V gene's germline CDR1 is SNHLY and CDR2 FYNNEI. The CDR3 length is 13 residues.

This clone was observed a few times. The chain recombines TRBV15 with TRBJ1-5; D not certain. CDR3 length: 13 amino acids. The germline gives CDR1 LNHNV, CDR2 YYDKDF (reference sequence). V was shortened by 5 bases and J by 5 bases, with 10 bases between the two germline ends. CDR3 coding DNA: TGTGCCACCAGCGAGCCAGGTTATCAGCCCCAGCATTTT. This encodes CATSEPGYQPQHF. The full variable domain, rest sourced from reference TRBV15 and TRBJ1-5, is DAMVIQNPRYQVTQFGKPVTLSCSQTLNHNVMYWYQQKSSQAPKLLFHYYDKDFNNEADTPDNFQSRRPNTSFCFLDIRSPGLGDTAMYLCATSEPGYQPQHFGDGTRLSIL.